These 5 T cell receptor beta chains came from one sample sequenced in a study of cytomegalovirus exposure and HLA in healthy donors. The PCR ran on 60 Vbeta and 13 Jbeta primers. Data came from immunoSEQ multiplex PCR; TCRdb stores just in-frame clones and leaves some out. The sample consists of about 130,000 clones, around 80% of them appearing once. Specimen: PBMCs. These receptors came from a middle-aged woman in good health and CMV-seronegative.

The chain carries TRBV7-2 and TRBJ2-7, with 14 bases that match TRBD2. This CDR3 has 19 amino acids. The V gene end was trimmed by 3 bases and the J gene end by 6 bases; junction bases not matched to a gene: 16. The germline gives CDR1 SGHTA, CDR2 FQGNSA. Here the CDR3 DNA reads TGTGCCAGCAGCTTTCAAGGACTAGCGGGAGGAGGGGGCCGAATCGAGCAGTACTTC. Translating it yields CASSFQGLAGGGGRIEQYF. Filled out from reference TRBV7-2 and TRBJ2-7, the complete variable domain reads GAGVSQSPSNKVTEKGKDVELRCDPISGHTALYWYRQSLGQGLEFLIYFQGNSAPDKSGLPSDRFSAERTGGSVSTLTIQRTQQEDSAVYLCASSFQGLAGGGGRIEQYFGPGTRLTVT.

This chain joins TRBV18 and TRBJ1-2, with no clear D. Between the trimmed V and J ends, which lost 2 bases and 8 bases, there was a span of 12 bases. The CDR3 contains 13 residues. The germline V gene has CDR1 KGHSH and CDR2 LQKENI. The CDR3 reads CASSPKMQFGYTF. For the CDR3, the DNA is TGTGCCAGCTCACCAAAGATGCAGTTCGGCTACACCTTC.

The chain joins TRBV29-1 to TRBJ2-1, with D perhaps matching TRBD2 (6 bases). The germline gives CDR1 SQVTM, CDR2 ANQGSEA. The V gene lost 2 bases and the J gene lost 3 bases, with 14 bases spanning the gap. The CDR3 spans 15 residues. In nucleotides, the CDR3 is TGCAGCGTTGAAACTAGCAGGCAGATCTACAATGAGCAGTTCTTC. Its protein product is CSVETSRQIYNEQFF.

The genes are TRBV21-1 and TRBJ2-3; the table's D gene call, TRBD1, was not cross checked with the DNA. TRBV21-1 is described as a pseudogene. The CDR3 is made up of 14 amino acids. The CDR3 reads CASSKRGNTDTQYF. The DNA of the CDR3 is TGTGCCAGCAGCAAAAGGGGGAACACAGATACGCAGTATTTT.

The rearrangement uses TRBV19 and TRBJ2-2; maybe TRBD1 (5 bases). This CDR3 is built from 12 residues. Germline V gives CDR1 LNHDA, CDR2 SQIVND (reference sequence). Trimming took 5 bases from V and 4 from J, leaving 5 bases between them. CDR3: CASSDSTGELFF. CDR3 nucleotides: TGTGCCAGTAGTGACAGCACCGGGGAGCTGTTTTTT.